These T cell receptor beta chains were read from a single sample in a study of cytomegalovirus exposure and HLA in healthy donors. Only in-frame clones appear in the TCRdb table, and some are missing; sequencing was by immunoSEQ multiplex PCR. The data show approximately 180,000 clones, about four fifths seen once. The sample was PBMCs. Receptor source: a woman in her forties or fifties in good health and CMV-seronegative. The CDR3 runs from the conserved cysteine through the conserved F or W. A D gene is named only where the DNA matches it firmly. Expanded clones are given a class, and other clones once, few, many or no size at all.

TRBV2	TRBJ1-1	TRBD1	-	CASRRGTGETEAFF	TGTGCCAGCAGACGTGGGACAGGGGAAACTGAAGCTTTCTTT
TRBV11-3	TRBJ2-1	TRBD1	-	CASSLDSGGGEQFF	TGTGCCAGCAGCTTAGACTCAGGGGGTGGGGAGCAGTTCTTC
TRBV2	TRBJ1-2	-	few	CASRGHQTNYGYTF	TGTGCCAGCAGGGGACACCAGACTAACTATGGCTACACCTTC
TRBV19	TRBJ1-4	-	few	CASSMRDEQPLFF	TGTGCCAGTAGTATGCGGGACGAACAGCCACTGTTTTTT
TRBV29-1	TRBJ2-1	-	once	CSVVGSGWVNEQFF	TGCAGCGTAGTAGGGAGCGGGTGGGTCAATGAGCAGTTCTTC
TRBV27	TRBJ1-5	-	-	CASSRGGEPQHF	TGTGCCAGCAGTCGGGGAGGGGAACCCCAGCATTTT
TRBV15	TRBJ2-1	-	-	CATSAPGETNEQFF	TGTGCCACCAGCGCTCCGGGGGAGACCAATGAGCAGTTCTTC
TRBV6-4	TRBJ2-1	-	once	CASSHETSSSYNEQFF	TGTGCCAGCAGTCATGAGACATCAAGCTCCTACAATGAGCAGTTCTTC
TRBV10-2	TRBJ2-7	-	-	CASSDRGYEQYF	TGCGCCAGCAGTGACAGGGGCTACGAGCAGTACTTC
TRBV5-1	TRBJ2-1	TRBD2	-	CASSSLAGAENNEQFF	TGCGCCAGCAGCAGCTTAGCGGGAGCGGAGAACAATGAGCAGTTCTTC
TRBV27	TRBJ2-1	TRBD1	-	CASSLRQGRPDYNEQFF	TGTGCCAGCAGTTTGAGACAGGGGCGACCGGATTACAATGAGCAGTTCTTC
TRBV7-6	TRBJ1-1	-	once	CASSSSTATLSTEAFF	TGTGCCAGCAGCTCGTCGACAGCCACTTTATCCACTGAAGCTTTCTTT
TRBV5-1	TRBJ1-1	-	few	CASSYTPREDEAFF	TGCGCCAGCAGCTACACCCCCCGGGAGGATGAAGCTTTCTTT
TRBV5-1	TRBJ1-4	TRBD1	-	CASEEGPGQGSNEKLFF	TGCGCCAGCGAGGAAGGACCCGGACAGGGAAGTAATGAAAAACTGTTTTTT
TRBV5-1	TRBJ1-4	-	-	CASSPSGGNEKLFF	TGCGCCAGCAGCCCTTCAGGAGGCAATGAAAAACTGTTTTTT
TRBV28	TRBJ2-1	TRBD2	-	CASTPGLAGRNEQFF	TGTGCCAGCACCCCCGGACTAGCGGGAAGGAATGAGCAGTTCTTC
TRBV5-4	TRBJ2-5	TRBD1	-	CASSRDRGETQYF	TGTGCCAGCAGCCGGGACAGGGGGGAGACCCAGTACTTC
TRBV6-1	TRBJ2-7	-	-	CASSEAGTPSYEQYF	TGTGCCAGCAGTGAAGCAGGGACACCATCCTACGAGCAGTACTTC
TRBV4-3	TRBJ1-1	-	few	CASSQRGTEAFF	TGCGCCAGCAGCCAACGAGGCACTGAAGCTTTCTTT
TRBV29-1	TRBJ1-1	-	-	CSVGARGTEAFF	TGCAGCGTTGGGGCCAGAGGGACTGAAGCTTTCTTT
TRBV6-1	TRBJ2-3	-	-	CASSGNRRDWGTDTQYF	TGTGCCAGCAGTGGAAACCGGCGGGATTGGGGCACAGATACGCAGTATTTT
TRBV11-2	TRBJ1-1	-	few	CASSLDLGGEAFF	TGTGCCAGCAGCTTAGATTTGGGGGGTGAAGCTTTCTTT
TRBV11-2	TRBJ2-7	TRBD2	-	CASSLSGGAEQYF	TGTGCCAGCAGCCTTAGCGGGGGGGCCGAGCAGTACTTC
TRBV7-2	TRBJ2-7	-	-	CASSPKGGYLPYEQYF	TGTGCCAGCAGCCCTAAGGGGGGGTATCTACCCTACGAGCAGTACTTC
TRBV6-1	TRBJ1-2	-	few	CASAREWDNYGYTF	TGTGCCAGCGCTAGGGAGTGGGATAACTATGGCTACACCTTC
TRBV9	TRBJ2-7	-	-	CASSAASGSYEQYF	TGTGCCAGCAGCGCCGCCTCGGGTTCCTACGAGCAGTACTTC
TRBV6-6	TRBJ2-3	-	-	CASEDRGTDTQYF	TGTGCCAGCGAGGACAGAGGGACAGATACGCAGTATTTT
TRBV7-3	TRBJ2-1	-	-	CASSSGGNEQFF	TGTGCCAGCAGCTCCGGGGGAAATGAGCAGTTCTTC
TRBV5-1	TRBJ1-3	TRBD1	few	CASSLGRGPSGNTIYF	TGCGCCAGCAGCTTGGGCAGGGGGCCCTCTGGAAACACCATATATTTT
TRBV11-2	TRBJ2-7	-	-	CASSSRQTLTYEQYF	TGTGCCAGCAGCTCCAGACAGACTCTGACCTACGAGCAGTACTTC
TRBV27	TRBJ2-5	-	-	CASSSGVETQYF	TGTGCCAGCAGTTCCGGGGTGGAGACCCAGTACTTC
TRBV7-9	TRBJ1-4	-	-	CASSIQTGQEKLFF	TGTGCCAGCAGCATACAAACAGGGCAAGAAAAACTGTTTTTT
TRBV27	TRBJ2-5	-	-	CASSLSQSQETQYF	TGTGCCAGCAGTTTATCCCAGTCCCAAGAGACCCAGTACTTC
TRBV5-1	TRBJ2-7	TRBD1	-	CASSAGQGFYEQYF	TGCGCCAGCAGCGCGGGACAGGGATTCTACGAGCAGTACTTC
TRBV5-1	TRBJ2-2	-	-	CASSRIILTGDTGELFF	TGCGCCAGCAGCAGGATTATCCTTACCGGAGACACCGGGGAGCTGTTTTTT
TRBV29-1	TRBJ1-2	-	-	CSVSRTGNYGYTF	TGCAGCGTTTCCAGAACAGGGAACTATGGCTACACCTTC
TRBV6-1	TRBJ2-3	-	-	CASSVLADRSTDTQYF	TGTGCCAGCAGTGTGTTAGCGGACCGTAGCACAGATACGCAGTATTTT
TRBV11-1	TRBJ2-1	-	-	CASSLGNEQFF	TGTGCCAGCAGCCTCGGGAATGAGCAGTTCTTC
TRBV6-4	TRBJ1-1	TRBD1	-	CARGDREAANTEAFF	TGTGCCAGGGGGGACAGGGAGGCCGCGAACACTGAAGCTTTCTTT
TRBV7-9	TRBJ2-7	TRBD1	-	CASSLRDRVPYEQYF	TGTGCCAGCAGCTTAAGGGACAGGGTTCCCTACGAGCAGTACTTC
TRBV6-1	TRBJ1-4	-	-	CASSERGTGRWGEKLFF	TGTGCCAGCAGTGAGAGGGGCACAGGGCGGTGGGGTGAAAAACTGTTTTTT
TRBV19	TRBJ2-5	-	-	CASAGVLGETQYF	TGTGCCAGTGCAGGGGTCCTGGGAGAGACCCAGTACTTC
TRBV7-9	TRBJ2-4	-	-	CASSRDRLGDIQYF	TGTGCCAGCAGCAGAGACAGGTTGGGGGACATTCAGTACTTC
TRBV5-6	TRBJ1-4	TRBD1	few	CASSPWDRRNEKLFF	TGTGCCAGCAGCCCTTGGGACAGGAGAAATGAAAAACTGTTTTTT
TRBV2	TRBJ2-2	TRBD1	few	CASRAGQGRTGELFF	TGTGCCAGCAGAGCGGGACAGGGGAGGACCGGGGAGCTGTTTTTT
TRBV9	TRBJ1-2	TRBD1	-	CASSAGGQGANYGYTF	TGTGCCAGCAGCGCAGGTGGACAGGGTGCAAACTATGGCTACACCTTC
TRBV5-1	TRBJ1-2	-	-	CASSSTPGGLYDYTF	TGCGCCAGCAGCTCTACGCCCGGGGGTCTGTACGACTACACCTTC
TRBV18	TRBJ1-1	-	-	CASSTAANTEAFF	TGTGCCAGCTCAACGGCGGCGAACACTGAAGCTTTCTTT
TRBV11-2	TRBJ1-2	-	-	CASSPEGDYGYTF	TGTGCCAGCAGCCCCGAAGGAGACTATGGCTACACCTTC
TRBV15	TRBJ1-2	TRBD1	-	CATQLRLRTGGMVGGYTF	TGTGCCACCCAACTCCGACTACGGACAGGGGGTATGGTGGGTGGCTACACCTTC
TRBV7-6	TRBJ1-3	-	-	CASSFDLTARNTIYF	TGTGCCAGCAGCTTCGATCTGACAGCGCGAAACACCATATATTTT